This entry describes one TCR beta chain. Antigen unknown. Germline-derived CDR1 and CDR2 are ENHRY and SYGVKD. CDR3 length equals 14 residues. Trimming stripped 6 bases from V and 3 bases from J, with 12 bases between. This entry is derived from a study of CD8+ T cells in alopecia areata. Looking at the study overall: Treated individuals took tofacitinib by mouth, 5 to 10 mg twice daily. Whole-study results and caveats: Scalp sequencing also captures normal skin's resident alphabeta T cells.

Once RNA had been extracted, it was reverse transcribed into cDNA to act as the sequencing template. Profiling relied on immunoSEQ multiplex PCR, and the TCRdb table lists in-frame clones only, not all of them. The sample records around 50,000 clones, 90% to 97% being singletons. This clonotype originated in a human donor with alopecia areata. The V call is TRBV10-3, the J call TRBJ2-1, with D perhaps matching TRBD2 (6 bases). This specimen was CD8+ T cells sorted from blood, taken at week 0. The DNA of the CDR3 is TGTGCCATCAGGCGGGACGGCCTCTACAATGAGCAGTTCTTC. Amino acids: CAIRRDGLYNEQFF.